The 11 T cell receptor beta chains reported below all come from one sample, sequenced in a study of immune evolution from preneoplasia to lung adenocarcinoma (dated by TCRdb to the early 2020s). Library preparation employed the immunoSEQ multiplex PCR assay. As stored in TCRdb, this immuneACCESS dataset retains in-frame rearrangements with V and J assigned. A fraction of the clones does not appear; measured against another copy, unresolved V genes explain less than half of the discrepancy, and the remainder lacks a known reason. Present in this sample are about 10,000 clones, about 80% of which were seen just once. The ten largest clones represent about 5% of the sample. The specimen was FFPE minimally invasive lung adenocarcinoma tissue. The sample's cell subset or site, from its label and the paper: micro-invasive lung adenocarcinoma (MIA). Receptors originate from a person aged 70 to 85 with lung adenocarcinoma. Some clones in this sample may be carry-over from other donors' samples.

This clone was observed a single time. The V gene is TRBV5-6, the J gene TRBJ2-2; TRBD2 matches at 9 bases. The CDR3 is 14 residues long. Germline CDR1 is SGHDT and CDR2 is YYEEEE. Trimming removed 3 bases from V and 8 bases from J; junction bases left unmatched: 5. The CDR3 region has the DNA TGTGCCAGCAGCTCCTTAGCGGGGGTAGGGGAGCTGTTTTTT. Amino acids: CASSSLAGVGELFF.

The chain uses TRBV5-6 and TRBJ1-2; D remains unclear. Trimming stripped 2 bases from V and 1 base from J, with 6 bases between. The CDR3 loop spans 13 amino acids. The germline gives CDR1 SGHDT, CDR2 YYEEEE. The CDR3, as DNA: TGTGCCAGCAGCTTTCAATTTAACTATGGCTACACCTTC. This codes for CASSFQFNYGYTF. Variable domain in full (rest from reference TRBV5-6 and TRBJ1-2): DAGVTQSPTHLIKTRGQQVTLRCSPKSGHDTVSWYQQALGQGPQFIFQYYEEEERQRGNFPDRFSGHQFPNYSSELNVNALLLGDSALYLCASSFQFNYGYTFGSGTRLTVV.

The V gene is TRBV6-5, the J gene TRBJ1-5; the D gene is possibly TRBD1 (5 bases). Germline CDR1 is MNHEY and CDR2 is SVGAGI. The CDR3 runs to 13 residues. Trimming took 6 bases from V and 5 from J, leaving 11 bases between them. CDR3 in amino acids: CASSGTLDQPQHF. CDR3 nucleotide sequence: TGTGCCAGCAGCGGGACGCTCGATCAGCCCCAGCATTTT.

This chain connects TRBV18 to TRBJ1-2; TRBD1 agrees at 7 bases. Germline CDR1 is KGHSH and CDR2 is LQKENI. The CDR3 is 13 amino acids. Trimming removed 6 bases from V and 3 bases from J; junction bases left unmatched: 4. In DNA form, the CDR3 reads TGTGCCAGCTCCCTTGACAGGGACTATGGCTACACCTTC. Translated, it gives CASSLDRDYGYTF.

This chain uses TRBV30 with TRBJ2-7; TRBD1 matches 9 bases. The CDR3 sequence is 16 residues long. V lost 3 bases, J lost 2 bases, and 11 bases stayed unmatched. Looked up from germline, CDR1 is GTSNPN and CDR2 is SVGIG (reference sequence). CDR3 in DNA: TGTGCCTGGAGGCCACCGACAGGGGGACTGGCCTACGAGCAGTACTTC. Its protein product is CAWRPPTGGLAYEQYF.

This clone was seen only once. The J gene is TRBJ2-2, the V gene TRBV29-1, with a possible D match to TRBD2 (6 bases). The germline V gene has CDR1 SQVTM and CDR2 ANQGSEA. The CDR3 runs to 13 residues. V gave up 6 bases and J gave up 0 bases, with 8 bases separating them. CDR3 sequence reads: CSVGLTNTGELFF. In DNA, the CDR3 is TGCAGCGTAGGACTAACGAACACCGGGGAGCTGTTTTTT.

To note about this clone: Other DNA sequences from this sample encode an identical CDR3 as well. The rearrangement joins TRBV9 to TRBJ1-5; D gene ambiguous. Germline V lookup: CDR1 SGDLS, CDR2 YYNGEE. The CDR3 consists of 13 residues. V was shortened by 0 bases and J by 5 bases, with 6 bases between the two germline ends. The CDR3 sequence: CASSVGVDQPQHF. DNA for the CDR3: TGTGCCAGCAGCGTAGGGGTTGATCAGCCCCAGCATTTT. Full variable domain (remainder filled in from reference TRBV9 and TRBJ1-5): DSGVTQTPKHLITATGQRVTLRCSPRSGDLSVYWYQQSLDQGLQFLIQYYNGEERAKGNILERFSAQQFPDLHSELNLSSLELGDSALYFCASSVGVDQPQHFGDGTRLSIL.

The V call is TRBV27, the J call TRBJ1-6, with 8 bases that match TRBD1. The CDR3 runs 15 residues. The V gene's germline CDR1 is MNHEY and CDR2 SMNVEV (reference sequence). J was trimmed by 6 bases and V by 6 bases; bases with no gene match: 7. DNA for the CDR3: TGTGCCAGCAGCGAAAGGGACAGGCGTAATTCACCCCTCCACTTT. It yields the protein CASSERDRRNSPLHF.

This chain's CDR3 is CASKGSYGYTF. The CDR3 DNA follows: TGTGCCAGCAAGGGGAGCTATGGCTACACCTTC. The chain has TRBV6-1 and TRBJ1-2, with D perhaps TRBD1 (5 bases). Trimming pared 7 bases from V and 4 bases from J, leaving 7 bases between. The CDR3 has 11 residues. CDR1 is MNHNS, CDR2 SASEGT, per germline.

V gene TRBV19 combines with J gene TRBJ2-1; 10 bases line up with TRBD1. The germline gives CDR1 LNHDA, CDR2 SQIVND (reference sequence). The CDR3 consists of 14 residues. Losses at the gene ends were 5 bases for V and 7 bases for J; bases not matched to a gene: 5. The CDR3 here is CASSPRQGANEQFF. The CDR3 DNA reads TGTGCCAGTAGTCCCCGACAGGGGGCGAATGAGCAGTTCTTC.

The chain has TRBV5-4 and TRBJ2-7; D may be TRBD2 (6 bases). Germline CDR1 reads SGHNT; CDR2 reads YYREEE (reference sequence). The ends were cut back, 0 bases at V and 4 bases at J, with 8 bases in the middle. CDR3 length: 13 residues. In DNA form, the CDR3 reads TGTGCCAGCAGCTTGGTCGGGACTTACGAGCAGTACTTC. Amino acids: CASSLVGTYEQYF.